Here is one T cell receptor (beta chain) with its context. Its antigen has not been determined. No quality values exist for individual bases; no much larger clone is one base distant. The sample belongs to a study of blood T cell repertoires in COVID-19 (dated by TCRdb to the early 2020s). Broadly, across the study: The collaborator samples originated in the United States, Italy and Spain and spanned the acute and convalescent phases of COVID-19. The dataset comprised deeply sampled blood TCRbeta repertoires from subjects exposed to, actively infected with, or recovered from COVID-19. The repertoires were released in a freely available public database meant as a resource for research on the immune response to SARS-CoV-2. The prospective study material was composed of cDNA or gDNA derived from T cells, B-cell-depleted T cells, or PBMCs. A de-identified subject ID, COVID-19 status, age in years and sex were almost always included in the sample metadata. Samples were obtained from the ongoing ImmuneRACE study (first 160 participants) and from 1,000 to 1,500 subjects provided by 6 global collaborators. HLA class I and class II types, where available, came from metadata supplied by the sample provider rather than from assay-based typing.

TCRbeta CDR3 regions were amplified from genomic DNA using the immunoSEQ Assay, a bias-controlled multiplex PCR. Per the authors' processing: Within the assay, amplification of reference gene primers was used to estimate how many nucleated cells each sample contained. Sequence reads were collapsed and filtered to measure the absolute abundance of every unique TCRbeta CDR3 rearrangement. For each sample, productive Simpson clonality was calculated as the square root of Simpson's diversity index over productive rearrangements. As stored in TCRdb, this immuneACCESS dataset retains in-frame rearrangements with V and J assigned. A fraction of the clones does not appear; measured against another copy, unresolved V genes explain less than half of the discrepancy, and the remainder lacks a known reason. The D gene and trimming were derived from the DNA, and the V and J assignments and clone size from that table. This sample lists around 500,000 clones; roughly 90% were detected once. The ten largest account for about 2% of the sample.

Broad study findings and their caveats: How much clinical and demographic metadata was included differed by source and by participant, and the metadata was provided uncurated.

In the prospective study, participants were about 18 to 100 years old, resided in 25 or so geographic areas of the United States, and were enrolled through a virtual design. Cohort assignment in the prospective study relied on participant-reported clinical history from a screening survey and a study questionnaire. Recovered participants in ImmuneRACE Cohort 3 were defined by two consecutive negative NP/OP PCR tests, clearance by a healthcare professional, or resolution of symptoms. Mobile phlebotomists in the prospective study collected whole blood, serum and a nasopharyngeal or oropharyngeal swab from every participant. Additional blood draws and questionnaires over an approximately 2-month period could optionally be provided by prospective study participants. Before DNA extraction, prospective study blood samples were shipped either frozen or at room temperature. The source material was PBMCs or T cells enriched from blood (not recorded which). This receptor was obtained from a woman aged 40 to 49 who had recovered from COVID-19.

The bases are TGTGCCAGCAGCTCGCCGGGACAGGGAGGTAATTCACCCCTCCACTTT. The encoded protein is CASSSPGQGGNSPLHF. Here the chain combines TRBV7-2 and TRBJ1-6; 9 bases in the middle match TRBD1. V is trimmed back by 4 bases and J by 6 bases, and the junction contains 7 bases that no gene match accounts for. The CDR3 numbers 16 residues from cysteine through phenylalanine. Only CDR3 DNA remains: 48 bases, in frame from the first base. From the germline V gene, CDR1 is SGHTA and CDR2 is FQGNSA.